These 13 T cell receptor beta chains came from one sample sequenced in a study of CD8 T cells in Susac syndrome. RNA, at about 0.5 to 1 ug, was reverse transcribed with random hexamers. TCRdb reprocessed the immunoSEQ multiplex PCR reads via MiXCR and lists one record per CDR3 protein. The sample has just over 150,000 distinct CDR3 sequences; nearly 97% are singletons. Sequencing input: CD8+ T cells from PBMCs. The receptors originated from a human donor with multiple sclerosis.

The chain has TRBV6-5 and TRBJ1-2; D is unresolved. Trimming stripped 0 bases from V and 3 bases from J, with 14 bases between. This CDR3 has 16 residues. The germline V gene encodes CDR1 MNHEY and CDR2 SVGAGI. In DNA form, the CDR3 reads TGTGCCAGCAGTTACTCACCCCAAGGGTCTTACTATGGCTACACCTTC. Protein product: CASSYSPQGSYYGYTF.

Here the CDR3 DNA reads TGTGCCAGCAGCCTTAGGGGGAGGTTGGAGGGCTACACCTTC. Protein: CASSLRGRLEGYTF. The chain combines TRBV27 with TRBJ1-2, with a possible D match to TRBD1 (6 bases). Trimming removed 6 bases at V and 8 bases at J, with 19 bases between. This CDR3 contains 14 residues. Germline V gene lookup returns CDR1 MNHEY and CDR2 SMNVEV (reference sequence).

This clonotype was picked up one time. The chain has TRBV2 and TRBJ2-7; D gene uncertain. The CDR3 sequence is 15 residues long. The ends were cut back, 1 base at V and 0 bases at J, with 10 bases in the middle. Per germline, CDR1 SNHLY and CDR2 FYNNEI. CDR3 amino acids: CASSEVDDLSYEQYF. CDR3 in DNA: TGTGCCAGCAGTGAAGTCGATGACCTCTCCTACGAGCAGTACTTC. Looking up the rest from reference TRBV2 and TRBJ2-7 gives the full variable domain: EPEVTQTPSHQVTQMGQEVILRCVPISNHLYFYWYRQILGQKVEFLVSFYNNEISEKSEIFDDQFSVERPDGSNFTLKIRSTKLEDSAMYFCASSEVDDLSYEQYFGPGTRLTVT.

The V gene is TRBV2, the J gene TRBJ2-5; D might be TRBD2 (7 bases). Trimming left V 8 bases short and J 3 bases short, with 16 bases between. This CDR3 is built from 14 residues. Germline CDR1 reads SNHLY; CDR2 reads FYNNEI. CDR3 sequence (DNA): TGTGCCAGCGACAGGACTAGAGGGGAAGAGACCCAGTACTTC. Encoded protein: CASDRTRGEETQYF. The variable domain in full, with the rest retrieved from reference TRBV2 and TRBJ2-5, is EPEVTQTPSHQVTQMGQEVILRCVPISNHLYFYWYRQILGQKVEFLVSFYNNEISEKSEIFDDQFSVERPDGSNFTLKIRSTKLEDSAMYFCASDRTRGEETQYFGPGTRLLVL.

V is TRBV4-1 and J is TRBJ1-5; D remains unclear. The CDR3 loop spans 21 amino acids. V dropped 1 base and J dropped 4 bases, with 29 bases sitting between them. CDR1 is MGHRA, CDR2 YSYEKL, per germline. The CDR3 DNA reads as TGCGCCAGCAGCCAAGGAATAGACACTCGAGGAATTATCCCCGTAAATCAGCCCCAGCATTTT. This translates into CASSQGIDTRGIIPVNQPQHF.

The rearrangement joins TRBV27 to TRBJ2-3; 10 bases fit TRBD1. Per germline, CDR1 MNHEY and CDR2 SMNVEV (reference sequence). The trim removed 3 bases at V and 6 bases at J, leaving 3 bases unmatched. This CDR3 is built from 14 residues. This CDR3 reads CASSLTGGSDTQYF. The CDR3 DNA is TGTGCCAGCAGTTTGACAGGGGGCAGCGATACGCAGTATTTT.

The CDR3 DNA is TGTGCCTGGAGTAAGGGGGTACACGAGCAGTACTTC. Protein: CAWSKGVHEQYF. The rearrangement joins TRBV30 to TRBJ2-7; tentative D call: TRBD1 (6 bases). From germline, CDR1 is GTSNPN and CDR2 SVGIG (reference sequence). Trimming left V 2 bases short and J 5 bases short, with 10 bases between. The CDR3 is made up of 12 amino acids.

The CDR3 loop is CAWGIDRYVWDDGYTF. CDR3 DNA: TGTGCCTGGGGGATCGACAGATACGTCTGGGATGATGGCTACACCTTC. The rearrangement joins TRBV30 to TRBJ1-2; a weak D match, TRBD1 (5 bases). V lost 5 bases and J lost 6, with 25 bases in between. This CDR3 has 16 amino acids. Per germline, CDR1 GTSNPN and CDR2 SVGIG (reference sequence).

V is TRBV6-2 or TRBV6-3 and J is TRBJ1-1; 7 bases match TRBD1. The V gene's germline CDR1 is MNHEY and CDR2 SVGEGT. The CDR3 has 14 amino acids. Trimming at V came to 6 bases and at J to 5 bases, leaving 9 bases not matched to a gene. The CDR3 region is CASSLSTGVTEAFF. CDR3 bases: TGTGCCAGCAGCCTTTCTACAGGGGTAACTGAAGCTTTCTTT.

The J gene is TRBJ2-1, the V gene TRBV4-1; a weak D match, TRBD1 (5 bases). This CDR3 has 13 residues. V was trimmed by 5 bases and J by 4 bases, leaving 9 bases between them. Germline V gene lookup returns CDR1 MGHRA and CDR2 YSYEKL. The CDR3 is CASSYDSYNEQFF. In DNA, the CDR3 is TGCGCCAGCAGCTATGACAGTTACAATGAGCAGTTCTTC.

This clonotype showed up just once. This chain uses TRBV29-1 with TRBJ2-7; 13 nucleotides match TRBD2. The J segment lost 6 bases and the V segment lost 3 bases, leaving 5 bases of the junction unmatched. The CDR3 consists of 14 residues. The germline V gene encodes CDR1 SQVTM and CDR2 ANQGSEA. CDR3 region: CSVDGLAGAREQYF. CDR3 bases: TGCAGCGTTGACGGACTAGCGGGGGCCCGCGAGCAGTACTTC.

The rearrangement uses TRBV23-1 and TRBJ2-7; tentative D call: TRBD1 (7 bases). TRBV23-1 is an ORF; its function is uncertain. CDR3 length: 13 residues. V lost 8 bases, J lost 3 bases, and 14 bases lay in between. Here the CDR3 reads CASPGGKVYEQYF. The CDR3 nucleotides read TGCGCCAGCCCAGGGGGGAAAGTCTACGAGCAGTACTTC.

This chain links TRBV4-1 with TRBJ1-1; D is possibly TRBD1 (5 bases). This CDR3 comprises 14 residues. The germline gives CDR1 MGHRA, CDR2 YSYEKL. V lost 0 bases and J lost 3, with 8 bases in between. The DNA of the CDR3 is TGCGCCAGCAGCCAAGACAAAGGGGACACTGAAGCTTTCTTT. This translates into CASSQDKGDTEAFF.